This T cell receptor beta chain was identified during a study of T cell responses to AZD1222 COVID-19 vaccine. The V gene end was trimmed by 4 bases and the J gene end by 3 bases; junction bases not matched to a gene: 13. The CDR3 is 16 residues long. Per germline, CDR1 SGHRS and CDR2 YFSETQ. Sequencing was performed with immunoSEQ multiplex PCR; in TCRdb, only in-frame clones are kept and a portion is missing. The sample yields about 150,000 clones, around 90% seen once. The sequencing used peripheral blood, collected 28 days after the second dose of the MenACWY control vaccine. The V gene is TRBV5-1, the J gene TRBJ2-7, with TRBD1 matching over 7 bases. The clonotype was recovered from an adult who received the MenACWY meningococcal vaccine as a control. In nucleotides, the CDR3 is TGCGCCAGCAGCCATTTCGCGCAGGGGGTGAACTACGAGCAGTACTTC. Its translation is CASSHFAQGVNYEQYF.